Listed below are T cell receptor beta chains from one sample, sequenced in a study of metastatic and nonmetastatic thyroid tumors. TCRdb re-analyzed the PCR reads through MiXCR. The profile covers tens of thousands of clones, with under 40% appearing a single time and 15% to 20% taken by the ten largest. Sequencing was performed on tumor tissue. All receptors come from a female donor with papillary thyroid cancer or a benign thyroid nodule (not recorded which). Some clones in this sample may be carry-over from other donors' samples. CDR3s include the opening cysteine and the closing phenylalanine or tryptophan. The order of the fields is J gene, D gene, V gene, clone size, CDR3 protein, CDR3 DNA. The D gene is left open where the match is weak. Size is omitted from some rows. Given values are once, few, many or a class for expanded clones.

TRBJ2-7 | NA | TRBV28 | NA | CASSLGHQYEQYF | TGTGCCAGCAGTTTGGGACACCAATACGAGCAGTACTTC
TRBJ1-6 | NA | TRBV27 | NA | CASRLPQYNSPLHF | TGTGCCAGCAGGCTGCCCCAGTATAATTCACCCCTCCACTTT
TRBJ2-3 | TRBD1 | TRBV5-1 | NA | CASSQGQSTDTQYF | TGCGCCAGCAGCCAGGGACAGAGCACAGATACGCAGTATTTT
TRBJ2-2 | NA | TRBV28 | NA | CASTDPGITGELFF | TGTGCCAGCACGGACCCAGGGATCACCGGGGAGCTGTTTTTT
TRBJ1-2 | NA | TRBV5-1 | NA | CASSLAGGYSTF | TGCGCCAGCAGCTTGGCCGGTGGGTATTCGACCTTC
TRBJ2-3 | TRBD2 | TRBV28 | NA | CASSSGLANAQYF | TGTGCCAGCAGCTCGGGACTAGCGAACGCGCAGTATTTT
TRBJ2-7 | NA | TRBV20-1 | NA | CSASTWGGQAKTIAYEQYF | TGCAGTGCTAGCACATGGGGGGGACAGGCTAAGACAATCGCCTACGAGCAGTACTTC
TRBJ1-6 | NA | TRBV2 | NA | CASSVGIQGPPLHF | TGTGCCAGCAGTGTAGGAATCCAGGGGCCACCCCTCCACTTT
TRBJ2-1 | TRBD1 | TRBV28 | NA | CASSFLTGRNEQFF | TGTGCCAGCAGTTTTCTGACAGGGCGGAATGAGCAGTTCTTC
TRBJ2-7 | NA | TRBV30 | NA | CAWSVLGEQYF | TGTGCCTGGAGTGTACTAGGTGAGCAGTACTTC
TRBJ2-6 | TRBD1 | TRBV5-1 | NA | CASSLRQGAGANVLTF | TGCGCCAGCAGCTTGAGACAGGGGGCTGGGGCCAACGTCCTGACTTTC
TRBJ2-1 | NA | TRBV19 | few | CASSRSIGPYNEQFF | TGTGCCAGTAGCCGATCAATAGGCCCCTACAATGAGCAGTTCTTC
TRBJ1-5 | NA | TRBV19 | few | CASSIWEGQPQHF | TGTGCCAGTAGTATCTGGGAGGGGCAGCCCCAGCATTTT
TRBJ2-5 | TRBD1 | TRBV6-1 | many | CASSDSSDREETQYF | TGTGCCAGCAGTGACTCTTCGGACAGGGAGGAGACCCAGTACTTC
TRBJ2-7 | NA | TRBV28 | few | CASSILDEQYF | TGTGCCAGCAGTATCCTGGACGAGCAGTACTTC
TRBJ2-7 | TRBD1 | TRBV11-2 | NA | CASSSDRTGDKPYEQYF | TGTGCCAGCAGCTCGGACCGAACAGGGGACAAGCCCTACGAGCAGTACTTC
TRBJ2-2 | NA | TRBV10-1 | few | CASSESNTGELFF | TGCGCCAGCAGTGAGAGCAACACCGGGGAGCTGTTTTTT
TRBJ2-7 | TRBD1 | TRBV28 | NA | CASSLGTGAYEQYF | TGTGCCAGCAGTTTGGGGACAGGGGCCTACGAGCAGTACTTC
TRBJ1-6 | NA | TRBV4-1 | NA | CASSQEKSSRSPLHF | TGCGCCAGCAGCCAAGAGAAATCTAGCCGTTCACCCCTCCACTTT
TRBJ2-5 | TRBD1 | TRBV19 | large | CASSDRVLETQYF | TGTGCCAGTAGCGACAGGGTTTTAGAGACCCAGTACTTC
TRBJ2-1 | TRBD2 | TRBV12-3/TRBV12-4 | NA | CASSFEWVAGENEQFF | TGTGCCAGCAGTTTTGAATGGGTAGCGGGAGAAAATGAGCAGTTCTTC
TRBJ1-5 | TRBD1 | TRBV20-1 | NA | CSAPDREGNQPQHF | TGCAGTGCTCCCGACAGGGAGGGCAATCAGCCCCAGCATTTT
TRBJ2-2 | TRBD1 | TRBV4-2 | NA | CASRPPGQGLDTGELFF | TGTGCCAGCAGACCACCGGGACAGGGGTTGGACACCGGGGAGCTGTTTTTT
TRBJ1-2 | NA | TRBV6-1 | few | CASSPLGTSGLSGYTF | TGTGCCAGCAGTCCACTCGGGACCTCGGGACTCTCTGGCTACACCTTC
TRBJ2-1 | NA | TRBV6-1 | NA | CASRGGFNEQFF | TGTGCCAGCAGAGGGGGGTTCAATGAGCAGTTCTTC
TRBJ1-6 | TRBD1 | TRBV6-2/TRBV6-3 | few | CASSTGTGGSPLHF | TGTGCCAGCAGCACCGGGACAGGGGGTTCACCCCTCCACTTT
TRBJ2-5 | NA | TRBV7-9 | NA | CASSLAGGETQYF | TGTGCCAGCAGCTTAGCGGGGGGCGAGACCCAGTACTTC
TRBJ2-1 | NA | TRBV14 | NA | CASSQRESGQNEQFF | TGTGCCAGCAGCCAAAGAGAATCGGGCCAAAATGAGCAGTTCTTC
TRBJ2-7 | NA | TRBV6-1 | many | CASSSPGDPSYEQYF | TGTGCCAGCAGCTCCCCGGGTGATCCTTCCTACGAGCAGTACTTC
TRBJ2-5 | TRBD2 | TRBV6-1 | NA | CASRGLAGILGSHQETQYF | TGTGCCAGCAGGGGACTAGCGGGAATCTTAGGTAGCCACCAAGAGACCCAGTACTTC
TRBJ2-7 | NA | TRBV12-3/TRBV12-4 | few | CASRSSYEQYF | TGTGCCAGCAGGAGCTCCTACGAGCAGTACTTC
TRBJ1-5 | TRBD1 | TRBV6-1 | NA | CASSEEGGTGSQPQHF | TGTGCCAGCAGTGAAGAAGGCGGGACAGGGTCTCAGCCCCAGCATTTT
TRBJ2-7 | NA | TRBV20-1 | few | CSAPRDAAYEQYF | TGCAGTGCCCCGAGGGACGCAGCCTACGAGCAGTACTTC
TRBJ2-7 | TRBD1 | TRBV6-1 | NA | CASRTDRAGYEQYF | TGTGCCAGCAGAACGGACAGGGCGGGATACGAGCAGTACTTC
TRBJ2-7 | TRBD2 | TRBV2 | few | CASSERGGSYEQYF | TGTGCCAGCAGTGAACGGGGGGGTTCCTACGAGCAGTACTTC
TRBJ2-4 | TRBD2 | TRBV19 | NA | CASSMGGNIQYF | TGTGCCAGTAGTATGGGAGGGAACATTCAGTACTTC
TRBJ1-2 | TRBD1 | TRBV27 | NA | CASSIMGQNYGYTF | TGTGCCAGCAGCATCATGGGACAGAATTATGGCTACACCTTC
TRBJ2-5 | NA | TRBV30 | once | CAWSAQVQETQYF | TGTGCCTGGAGTGCTCAAGTCCAAGAGACCCAGTACTTC
TRBJ2-5 | NA | TRBV6-1 | NA | CASIPLKAGPEGSETQYF | TGTGCCAGCATCCCCTTGAAGGCGGGACCCGAAGGATCGGAGACCCAGTACTTC
TRBJ1-3 | NA | TRBV30 | NA | CAWRATGYSGNTIYF | TGTGCCTGGAGAGCCACAGGGTACTCTGGAAACACCATATATTTT
TRBJ2-1 | NA | TRBV7-2 | NA | CASSTGQMNNEQFF | TGTGCCAGCAGCACCGGACAGATGAACAATGAGCAGTTCTTC
TRBJ1-2 | NA | TRBV11-2 | few | CASSSKLGGVVYGYTF | TGTGCCAGCAGCTCAAAACTAGGAGGAGTGGTCTATGGCTACACCTTC
TRBJ2-3 | NA | TRBV20-1 | NA | CSARDPRGLTGTQYF | TGCAGTGCTAGAGATCCGAGGGGCCTCACAGGTACGCAGTATTTT
TRBJ1-2 | NA | TRBV6-1 | few | CASSDGQGINYGYTF | TGTGCCAGCAGTGACGGGCAGGGGATCAACTATGGCTACACCTTC
TRBJ2-7 | NA | TRBV7-2 | NA | CASSFSRDLYEQYF | TGTGCCAGCAGCTTTTCCCGAGACTTATACGAGCAGTACTTC
TRBJ2-7 | TRBD1 | TRBV20-1 | NA | CSAPTPGQGAREQYF | TGCAGTGCTCCCACCCCGGGACAGGGGGCAAGGGAGCAGTACTTC
TRBJ2-1 | TRBD2 | TRBV28 | NA | CASSLTLGGRAEDEQFF | TGTGCCAGCAGTCTTACCTTGGGCGGGAGGGCCGAGGATGAGCAGTTCTTC
TRBJ2-2 | NA | TRBV9 | few | CASSLDSRELFF | TGTGCCAGCAGCTTGGACAGCAGGGAGCTGTTTTTT
TRBJ2-7 | TRBD1 | TRBV15 | few | CATSKDRAGSYEQYF | TGTGCCACCAGCAAAGACAGGGCAGGGTCCTACGAGCAGTACTTC
TRBJ2-1 | NA | TRBV9 | NA | CASSWSAFSYNEQFF | TGTGCCAGCAGTTGGAGCGCTTTTTCCTACAATGAGCAGTTCTTC
TRBJ1-2 | NA | TRBV28 | few | CASSSRPLTVPLYGYTF | TGTGCCAGCAGTTCACGCCCTTTGACCGTACCACTCTATGGCTACACCTTC
TRBJ2-1 | TRBD2 | TRBV28 | NA | CASRLGGISYNEQFF | TGTGCCAGCAGGCTGGGGGGGATCTCCTACAATGAGCAGTTCTTC
TRBJ2-1 | TRBD2 | TRBV5-1 | NA | CASSPGLAGANYEQFF | TGCGCCAGCAGCCCGGGACTAGCGGGAGCGAACTATGAGCAGTTCTTC
TRBJ2-1 | TRBD2 | TRBV6-1 | few | CASRPPGTINNEQFF | TGTGCCAGCAGACCCCCCGGGACTATCAACAATGAGCAGTTCTTC
TRBJ1-6 | TRBD1 | TRBV28 | few | CASSLRGRDSPLHF | TGTGCCAGCAGTTTAAGGGGGCGGGATTCACCCCTCCACTTT
TRBJ2-1 | NA | TRBV27 | few | CASSLSATTLGKFF | TGTGCCAGCAGTTTATCAGCAACCACCCTAGGGAAGTTCTTC
TRBJ2-3 | TRBD2 | TRBV27 | few | CASSLSRGGGTDTQYF | TGTGCCAGCAGTTTAAGCCGCGGGGGGGGCACAGATACGCAGTATTTT
TRBJ1-2 | NA | TRBV6-1 | NA | CASSEGDNNYGYTF | TGTGCCAGCAGTGAGGGGGACAATAACTATGGCTACACCTTC
TRBJ1-6 | NA | TRBV6-2/TRBV6-3 | few | CASSYHEGQVHF | TGTGCCAGCAGTTACCATGAGGGTCAGGTCCACTTT
TRBJ2-7 | TRBD2 | TRBV11-2 | once | CASSLERRAGVYEQYF | TGTGCCAGCAGCTTAGAAAGGCGAGCGGGAGTGTACGAGCAGTACTTC